This TCR beta chain was identified in a study of CD8+CD57+ T cells in acquired aplastic anemia. The study's findings and limits: The study identified almost 30 CD8+ CDR3 sequences shared by patients and controls.

As regards this clonotype: Its target is unknown.

This CDR3 is 13 amino acids long. Germline assignment: CDR1 SGHTA and CDR2 FQGNSA. Trimming shortened V by 7 bases and J by 6 bases, and 14 bases separated the two germline ends. Only patients with CD8+CD57+ cell expansion on flow cytometry were chosen for sequencing. Profiling that covered TCR beta VDJ and CDR3 relied on genomic DNA as its template. In TCRdb, the reads were re-called with MiXCR into one record per CDR3 protein. The sample contains about 120,000 distinct CDR3 sequences, roughly 55% of which appear only once. Sample: sorted CD4+, CD8+, or CD8+CD57+ T cells (not recorded which) from PBMCs. The clonotype originates from a human donor with aplastic anemia. This chain uses TRBV7-2 with TRBJ2-3; D possibly corresponds to TRBD2 (5 bases). In DNA form, the CDR3 reads TGTGCCAGCATTCGACGGGGTGGGGATACGCAGTATTTT. It specifies CASIRRGGDTQYF.